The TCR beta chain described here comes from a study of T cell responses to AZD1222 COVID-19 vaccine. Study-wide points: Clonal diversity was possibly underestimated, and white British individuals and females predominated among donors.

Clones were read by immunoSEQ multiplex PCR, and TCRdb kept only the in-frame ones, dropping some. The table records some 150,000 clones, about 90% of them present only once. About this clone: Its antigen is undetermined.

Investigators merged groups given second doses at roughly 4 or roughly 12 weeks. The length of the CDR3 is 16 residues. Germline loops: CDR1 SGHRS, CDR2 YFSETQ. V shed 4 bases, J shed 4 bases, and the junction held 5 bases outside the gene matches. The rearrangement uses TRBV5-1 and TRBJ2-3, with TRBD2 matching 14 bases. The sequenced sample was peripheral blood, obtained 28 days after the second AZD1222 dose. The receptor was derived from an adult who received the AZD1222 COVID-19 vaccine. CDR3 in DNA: TGCGCCAGCAGCATACGGACTAGCGGGAGGTCAGATACGCAGTATTTT. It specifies CASSIRTSGRSDTQYF. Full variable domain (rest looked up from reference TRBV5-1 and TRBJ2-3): KAGVTQTPRYLIKTRGQQVTLSCSPISGHRSVSWYQQTPGQGLQFLFEYFSETQRNKGNFPGRFSGRQFSNSRSEMNVSTLELGDSALYLCASSIRTSGRSDTQYFGPGTRLTVL.